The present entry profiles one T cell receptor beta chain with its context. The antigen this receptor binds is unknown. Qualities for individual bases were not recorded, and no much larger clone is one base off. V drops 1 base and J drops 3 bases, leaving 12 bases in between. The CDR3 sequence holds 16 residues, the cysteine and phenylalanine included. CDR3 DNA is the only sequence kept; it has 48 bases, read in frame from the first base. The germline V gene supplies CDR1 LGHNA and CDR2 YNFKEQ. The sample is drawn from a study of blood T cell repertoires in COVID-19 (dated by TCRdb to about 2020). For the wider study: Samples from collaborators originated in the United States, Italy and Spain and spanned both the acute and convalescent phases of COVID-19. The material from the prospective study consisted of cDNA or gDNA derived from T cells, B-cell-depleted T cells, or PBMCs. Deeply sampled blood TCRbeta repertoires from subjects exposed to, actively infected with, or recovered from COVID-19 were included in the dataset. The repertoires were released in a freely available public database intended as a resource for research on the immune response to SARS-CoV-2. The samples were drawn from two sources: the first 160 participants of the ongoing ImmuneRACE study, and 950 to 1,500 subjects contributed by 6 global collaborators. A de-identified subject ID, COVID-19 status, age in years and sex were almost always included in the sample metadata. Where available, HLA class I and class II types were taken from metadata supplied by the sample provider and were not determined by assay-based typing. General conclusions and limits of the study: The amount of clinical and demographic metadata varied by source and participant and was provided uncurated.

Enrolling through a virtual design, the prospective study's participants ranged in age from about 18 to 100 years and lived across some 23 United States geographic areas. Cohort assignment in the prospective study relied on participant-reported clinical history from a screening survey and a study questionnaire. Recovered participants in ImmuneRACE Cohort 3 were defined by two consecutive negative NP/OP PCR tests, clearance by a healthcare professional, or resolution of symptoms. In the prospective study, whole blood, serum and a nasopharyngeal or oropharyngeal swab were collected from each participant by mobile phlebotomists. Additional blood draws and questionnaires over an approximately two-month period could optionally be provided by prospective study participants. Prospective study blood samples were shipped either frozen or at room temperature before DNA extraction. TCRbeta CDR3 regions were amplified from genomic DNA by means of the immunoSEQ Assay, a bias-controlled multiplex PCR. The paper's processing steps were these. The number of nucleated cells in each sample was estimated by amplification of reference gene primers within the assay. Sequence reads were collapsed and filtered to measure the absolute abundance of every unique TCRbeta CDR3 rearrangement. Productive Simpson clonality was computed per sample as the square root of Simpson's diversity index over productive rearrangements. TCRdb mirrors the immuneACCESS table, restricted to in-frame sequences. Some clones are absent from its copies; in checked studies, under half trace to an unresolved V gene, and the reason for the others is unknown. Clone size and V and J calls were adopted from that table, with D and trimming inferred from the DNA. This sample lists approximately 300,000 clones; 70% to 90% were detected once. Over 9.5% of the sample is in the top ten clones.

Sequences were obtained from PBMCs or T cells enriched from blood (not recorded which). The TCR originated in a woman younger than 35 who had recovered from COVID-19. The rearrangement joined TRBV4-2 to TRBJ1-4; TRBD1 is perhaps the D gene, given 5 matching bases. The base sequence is TGTGCCAGCAGCCAAGTTGGGGGAGGGCCTAATGAAAAACTGTTTTTT. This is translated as CASSQVGGGPNEKLFF.